The sample holds one count of the clone carrying this T cell receptor beta chain. Its specificity is unknown. Germline assignment: CDR1 SNHLY and CDR2 FYNNEI. CDR3 length: 15 residues. The trim removed 6 bases at V and 4 bases at J, leaving 9 bases unmatched. The sample comes from a study of memory CD4+ T cells and cytomegalovirus serostatus. Study results and caveats: CD4+ memory repertoires contained 67 of 164 reported CMV TCRbeta sequences. Repertoires predicted CMV serostatus with median bootstrapped AUC of 0.95.

Source study methods: After removing out-of-frame reads, 2 million to 2.5 million distinct TCRbeta sequences remained. Repertoires were generated with immunoSEQ multiplex PCR, while TCRdb's copy carries only in-frame clones and drops some. V, J and clone size derive from that table, while D and trimming were established from the DNA sequence. The table lists approximately 52,000 clones, around 80% of them singletons. The sort gate was single viable CD3+CD4+CD8-CD45RO+ cells for memory CD4+ T cells. Positive selection with CD4 microbeads enriched total CD4+ T cells. The TCR sequence derives from an adult in good health and CMV-seronegative. This sequence joins TRBV2 and TRBJ1-5; 7 bases fit TRBD1. The sample comprised memory CD4+ T cells from blood. The CDR3 DNA sequence: TGTGCCAGCAGGGGGGGCCAGGGGGGTAATCAGCCCCAGCATTTT. Protein product: CASRGGQGGNQPQHF. Full variable domain (missing parts from reference TRBV2 and TRBJ1-5): EPEVTQTPSHQVTQMGQEVILRCVPISNHLYFYWYRQILGQKVEFLVSFYNNEISEKSEIFDDQFSVERPDGSNFTLKIRSTKLEDSAMYFCASRGGQGGNQPQHFGDGTRLSIL.